These T cell receptor beta chains were read from a single sample in a study of OX40 agonist ivuxolimab in advanced cancers. Repertoires were generated with immunoSEQ multiplex PCR, while TCRdb's copy carries only in-frame clones and drops some. The repertoire holds fewer than 80,000 clones, with approximately 90% as singletons. The sequencing used CD4+ or CD8+ T cells sorted from blood, collected in a trial of the OX40 agonist ivuxolimab. The receptors stem from an adult with an advanced solid tumor such as melanoma, head and neck, liver or kidney cancer. Both conserved end residues are trimmed from each CDR3.

j_call,v_call,cdr3_aa
TRBJ1-5,TRBV10-3,AISGRDQPQH
TRBJ2-2,TRBV5-1,ASKVASGGAGYTGELF
TRBJ2-7,TRBV28,ASSLAGTTINYEQY
TRBJ2-5,TRBV7-9,ASSLEGGLQTQY
TRBJ1-1,TRBV18,ASSPWQGMNTEAF
TRBJ1-1,TRBV11-3,ASSSQGTEAF
TRBJ2-1,TRBV5-1,ASSLTLGLAGYNEQF
TRBJ1-3,TRBV7-6,ASSLLHPQPLDHSGNTIY
TRBJ2-7,TRBV6-4,ASSDSREY
TRBJ2-3,TRBV4-1,ASSQEGGPSTDTQY
TRBJ1-5,TRBV28,ASREIQGFGNQPQH
TRBJ2-4,TRBV30,AGGQNIQY
TRBJ1-6,TRBV28,ASSTGTDNSPLH
TRBJ2-5,TRBV2,ASTAQGAGQETQY
TRBJ2-3,TRBV5-1,ASSLGQSTDTQY
TRBJ2-7,TRBV6-5,ASSFAPSYEQY
TRBJ2-1,TRBV18,ASSLTGTSNEQF
TRBJ1-1,TRBV2,ASSATQRGTEAF
TRBJ1-6,TRBV27,ASSLAADSPLH
TRBJ2-5,TRBV19,ASSGAAQETQY
TRBJ2-1,TRBV5-1,ASSLGYSLSYNEQF
TRBJ1-6,TRBV6-5,ASRGGIQGSPLH
TRBJ1-4,TRBV18,ASSPRVSANEKLF
TRBJ2-5,TRBV28,ASSTPGTLQETQY
TRBJ1-2,TRBV30,AWSDTTDQLGYT
TRBJ2-2,TRBV12-5,ASGPPNTGELF
TRBJ1-5,TRBV9,ASSAAGVNQPQH
TRBJ1-5,TRBV5-5,ASSLTHRVQPQH
TRBJ2-2,TRBV28,ASNKPPGSGAGELF
TRBJ2-3,TRBV28,ASRPPRLAGGPPDTQY
TRBJ2-5,TRBV5-4,ASSLSKEALTQY
TRBJ2-3,TRBV6-5,ASIPPGLGGTQY
TRBJ2-7,TRBV27,ASSLPSGEQY
TRBJ2-2,TRBV10-1,ASSAGGRTGELF
TRBJ1-6,TRBV6-5,ASTRTGNSPLH
TRBJ2-7,TRBV6-5,ASSGANEQY
TRBJ2-1,TRBV28,ASSLIQGYNEQF
TRBJ1-3,TRBV4-2,ASSQDISPPNTIY
TRBJ1-4,TRBV19,ASSGTVNEKLF
TRBJ2-5,TRBV4-1,ASSLGLPEETQY
TRBJ2-1,TRBV7-3,ASSLTGGEYNEQF
TRBJ2-2,TRBV18,ASSPPIGRSTGELF
TRBJ2-3,TRBV30,AWRHSYRGTSTDTQY
TRBJ2-2,TRBV11-1,ASSLLPMLAGQAGELF
TRBJ1-5,TRBV10-3,AIRSDTGSQPQH
TRBJ1-2,TRBV14,ASSRPGQGSYGYT
TRBJ1-2,TRBV27,ASSSLGQLVGYT
TRBJ2-7,TRBV5-6,ASSLYGDNNPYEQY
TRBJ1-2,TRBV5-1,ASKRDILSNYGYT
TRBJ2-5,TRBV18,ASSPPRGGWDRNQETQY
TRBJ1-3,TRBV5-5,ASSGAGQGNTIY
TRBJ2-1,TRBV6-1,ASSAGQGKDEQF